The entry below gives a single TCR beta chain sequence along with its context. Its target is unknown. CD45RO negativity and positive selection for CCR7 defined naive CD8 cells, a population that excluded terminally differentiated effector memory CD45RA+ cells. All donors qualified as healthy HIV-negative adults and had experienced no recent acute infections or vaccinations. Sequencing was performed with immunoSEQ multiplex PCR; in TCRdb, only in-frame clones are kept and a portion is missing. This sample yields about 820,000 clones, of which over 90% are seen a single time; around 24% belongs to the top ten. This sample was taken from a study of shared clonotypes between healthy human individuals. V was clipped by 1 base and J by 3 bases, with 9 bases between them. This CDR3 has 15 residues. Germline values: CDR1 LNHNV, CDR2 YYDKDF (reference sequence). Study outcomes and limitations: The diversity represented, both genetic and in exposure history, was limited by few donors.

The TCR comes from a man aged 25 to 45 in good health. The sequencing input was naive CD8+ T cells sorted from blood. The rearrangement joins TRBV15 to TRBJ1-4, with D unresolved. This CDR3 reads CATSRVLDANEKLFF. In DNA form, the CDR3 reads TGTGCCACCAGCAGAGTCCTGGATGCTAATGAAAAACTGTTTTTT.